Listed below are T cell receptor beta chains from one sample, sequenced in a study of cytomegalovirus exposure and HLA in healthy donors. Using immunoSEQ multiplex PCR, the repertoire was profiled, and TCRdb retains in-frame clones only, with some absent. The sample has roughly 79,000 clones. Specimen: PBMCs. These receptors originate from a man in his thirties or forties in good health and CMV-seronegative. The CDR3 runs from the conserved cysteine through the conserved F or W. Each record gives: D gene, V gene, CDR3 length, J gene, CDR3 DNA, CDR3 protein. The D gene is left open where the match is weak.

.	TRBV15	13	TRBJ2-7	TGTGCCACCACTTTGGCAGGGGACTACGAGCAGTACTTC	CATTLAGDYEQYF
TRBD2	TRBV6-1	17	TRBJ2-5	TGTGCCAGCAGTGAAGGCAAGACTAGCGGGTCTTGGGGGACCCAGTACTTC	CASSEGKTSGSWGTQYF
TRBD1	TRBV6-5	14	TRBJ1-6	TGTGCCAGCAGTGACCGGGACAGAAATTCACCCCTCCACTTT	CASSDRDRNSPLHF
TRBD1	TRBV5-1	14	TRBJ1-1	TGCGCCAGCAGCTTTAGACAGGGAAGAACTGAAGCTTTCTTT	CASSFRQGRTEAFF
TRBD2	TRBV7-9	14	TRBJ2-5	TGTGCCAGCAGCTTAGGCGGGGGCCAAGAGACCCAGTACTTC	CASSLGGGQETQYF
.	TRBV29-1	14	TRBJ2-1	TGCAGCGTTGCACTGACAGGAACCTACAATGAGCAGTTCTTC	CSVALTGTYNEQFF
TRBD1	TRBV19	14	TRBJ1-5	TGTGCCAGTAGATACGACAGGGTTTCTCAGCCCCAGCATTTT	CASRYDRVSQPQHF
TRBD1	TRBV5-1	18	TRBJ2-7	TGCGCCAGCAGCTTGGACCCCAGAGACGGGACAGGGATCTACGAGCAGTACTTC	CASSLDPRDGTGIYEQYF
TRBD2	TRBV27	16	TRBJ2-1	TGTGCCAGCAGGGTACTAGCGGGAGGAGAGGGTGGTGAGCAGTTCTTC	CASRVLAGGEGGEQFF
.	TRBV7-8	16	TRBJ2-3	TGTGCCAGCAGCTTAGCTCGGCAGGGGCGCACAGATACGCAGTATTTT	CASSLARQGRTDTQYF
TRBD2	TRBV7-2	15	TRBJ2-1	TGTGCCAGCAGCCCTAGCGGGAGGGGTGGTAATGAGCAGTTCTTC	CASSPSGRGGNEQFF
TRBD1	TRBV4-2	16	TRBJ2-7	TGTGCCAGCAGCACACGCGGGGGACAGGGTGGATACGAGCAGTACTTC	CASSTRGGQGGYEQYF
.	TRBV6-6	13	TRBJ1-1	TGTGCCAGCAGGTCCACAGGGAACACTGAAGCTTTCTTT	CASRSTGNTEAFF
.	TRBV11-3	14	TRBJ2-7	TGTGCCAGCAGTGAGACACTTAGCTCCTACGAGCAGTACTTC	CASSETLSSYEQYF
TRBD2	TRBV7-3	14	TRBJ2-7	TGTGCCAGCAGCCGAGCGGGAGGATCCTACGAGCAGTACTTC	CASSRAGGSYEQYF
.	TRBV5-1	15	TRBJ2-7	TGCGCCAGCAGCTTGACTGTGGGGGGAGTAGGCGAGCAGTACTTC	CASSLTVGGVGEQYF
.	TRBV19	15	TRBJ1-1	TGTGCCAGTAGTCTGGTTGAAGGGGGATTATCTGAAGCTTTCTTT	CASSLVEGGLSEAFF
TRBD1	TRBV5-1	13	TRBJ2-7	TGCGCCAGCAGCCAGACAGGGGTTTACGAGCAGTACTTC	CASSQTGVYEQYF
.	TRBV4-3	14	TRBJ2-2	TGCGCCAGCAGCCACAGGGAGGACACCGGGGAGCTGTTTTTT	CASSHREDTGELFF
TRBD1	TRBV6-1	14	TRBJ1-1	TGTGCCAGCAGTGAATGGACAGGGGAGACTGAAGCTTTCTTT	CASSEWTGETEAFF
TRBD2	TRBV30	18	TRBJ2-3	TGTGCCTGGAGCGTGACTCTCCAGGGCGGGAGAAGTGGAGATACGCAGTATTTT	CAWSVTLQGGRSGDTQYF
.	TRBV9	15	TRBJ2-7	TGTGCCAGCAGCGCGTCCCTAGGACTCCTAAACGAGCAGTACTTC	CASSASLGLLNEQYF
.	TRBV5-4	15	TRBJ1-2	TGTGCCAGCAGCGGCGCTAAGGAGGGTGTCTATGGCTACACCTTC	CASSGAKEGVYGYTF